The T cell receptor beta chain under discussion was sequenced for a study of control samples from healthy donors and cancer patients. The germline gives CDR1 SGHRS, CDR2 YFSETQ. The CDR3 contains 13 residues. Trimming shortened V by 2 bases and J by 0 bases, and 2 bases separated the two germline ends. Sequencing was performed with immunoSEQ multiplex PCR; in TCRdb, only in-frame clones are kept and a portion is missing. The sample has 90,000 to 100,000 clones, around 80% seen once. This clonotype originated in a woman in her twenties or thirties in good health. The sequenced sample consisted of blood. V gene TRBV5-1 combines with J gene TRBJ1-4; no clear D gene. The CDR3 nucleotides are TGCGCCAGCAGCTTTGCAACTAATGAAAAACTGTTTTTT. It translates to CASSFATNEKLFF.